This TCR beta chain was recorded in a study of blood T cell repertoires in COVID-19. In the study overall: Nucleic acid was either cDNA or gDNA, and it came from T cells, B-cell-depleted T cells, or PBMCs.

Per the original methods: Nucleated cell counts were estimated from reference gene primer amplification. Assay: immunoSEQ multiplex PCR; the TCRdb copy retains only in-frame clones and omits some. V and J calls and clone size come straight from that table; D and trimming were deduced from the DNA. The table lists about 170,000 clones, 83% of them singletons. Germline V lookup: CDR1 PRHDT, CDR2 FYEKMQ (reference sequence). Trimming left V 6 bases short and J 0 bases short, with 13 bases between. The CDR3 has 15 residues. The chain carries TRBV13 and TRBJ2-3, with a weak D call TRBD1 (6 bases). Sample: PBMCs or T cells enriched from blood (not recorded which). This receptor was obtained from a woman aged 45-65 years in a cohort exposed to, infected with or recovered from COVID-19 (not recorded which). CDR3 in DNA: TGTGCCAGCAGTCTCAAGGGGGTCAGCACAGATACGCAGTATTTT. Encoded protein: CASSLKGVSTDTQYF.